The 20 T cell receptor beta chains listed next were all sequenced from one sample in a study of blood T cell repertoires in COVID-19. This table comes from immunoSEQ multiplex PCR, and its TCRdb copy is limited to in-frame clones, with some not included. The data hold fewer than 400,000 clones, with approximately 81% observed a single time. The sample was peripheral blood. These receptors all come from a woman aged 18-29 years with acute or convalescent COVID-19.

In its sample, this clone was seen once. The chain uses TRBV6-4 and TRBJ1-2, with D uncertain. V lost 8 bases to trimming and J lost 2 bases, with 9 bases between them. The CDR3 totals 12 residues. From germline, CDR1 is MRHNA and CDR2 SNTAGT. CDR3 amino acids: CASPGGNYGYTF. CDR3 sequence (DNA): TGTGCCAGCCCCGGAGGGAACTATGGCTACACCTTC.

This sequence joins TRBV6-2 or TRBV6-3 and TRBJ1-5; D is ambiguous. This CDR3 is built from 16 residues. Germline V CDR1 and CDR2: MNHEY, SVGEGT. Trimming removed 1 base at V and 4 bases at J, with 14 bases between. CDR3 bases: TGTGCCAGCAGTTACTTCCCCCCTCCGGTAAATCAGCCCCAGCATTTT. Its protein is CASSYFPPPVNQPQHF.

The gene calls are TRBV6-5 and TRBJ1-1; 7 nucleotides agree with TRBD1. The CDR3 has 14 residues. V shed 7 bases and J 0 bases; nucleotides not matched to a gene: 5. Germline V gene data show CDR1 as MNHEY and CDR2 as SVGAGI. The CDR3, as DNA: TGTGCCAGCATAACAGGGGTCCTGAACACTGAAGCTTTCTTT. Encoded protein: CASITGVLNTEAFF.

This clone was observed a handful of times. The CDR3 is CASSEYGQGRAFF. CDR3 coding DNA: TGTGCCAGCAGTGAATATGGCCAGGGGCGAGCTTTCTTT. V usage is TRBV6-1 and J usage is TRBJ1-1; possible D gene TRBD1, 6 bases. Germline V gives CDR1 MNHNS, CDR2 SASEGT. V lost 2 bases and J lost 10, with 14 bases in between. This CDR3 region has 13 residues.

This chain joins TRBV3-1 (or the pseudogene TRBV3-2) and TRBJ1-2; 7 positions agree with TRBD1. The CDR3 consists of 17 residues. Trimming took 0 bases from V and 1 from J; bases not matched to a gene: 8. The germline V gene has CDR1 LGHDT and CDR2 YNNKEL (reference sequence). CDR3 in amino acids: CASSQDGGTAYNYGYTF. CDR3 sequence (DNA): TGTGCCAGCAGCCAAGATGGAGGGACAGCTTATAACTATGGCTACACCTTC.

In DNA form, the CDR3 reads TGTGCCAGCAGCTTAAGAGGAGGGGTCCATGAGCAGTTCTTC. It encodes CASSLRGGVHEQFF. V and J are TRBV7-8 and TRBJ2-1, with a weak D call TRBD2 (6 bases). This CDR3 contains 14 residues. Trimming stripped 2 bases from V and 8 bases from J, with 13 bases between. Per germline, CDR1 SGHVS and CDR2 FQNEAQ.

CDR3 residues: CASRSGTQVNTGELFF. The CDR3 nucleotides are TGCGCCAGCCGATCCGGGACACAGGTGAACACCGGGGAGCTGTTTTTT. This chain uses TRBV5-1 with TRBJ2-2, with D perhaps matching TRBD1 (6 bases). Germline V CDR1 and CDR2: SGHRS, YFSETQ. The CDR3 extends over 16 amino acids. Between the trimmed V and J ends, which lost 7 bases and 1 base, there was a span of 17 bases.

CDR3 loop: CASSQGDRFQETQYF. The CDR3 nucleotides are TGTGCCAGCAGCCAAGGTGACAGGTTCCAAGAGACCCAGTACTTC. The V gene is TRBV3-1 (or the pseudogene TRBV3-2), the J gene TRBJ2-5; the D gene is possibly TRBD1 (6 bases). Germline V gives CDR1 LGHDT, CDR2 YNNKEL (reference sequence). V was trimmed by 1 base and J by 1 base, leaving 10 bases between them. The CDR3 has 15 residues.

V gene TRBV30 combines with J gene TRBJ1-2, with D tentatively TRBD1 (5 bases). CDR3 size: 12 residues. Germline V gene data show CDR1 as GTSNPN and CDR2 as SVGIG (reference sequence). V was cut by 1 base and J by 6 bases, with 9 bases left in between. The CDR3 bases are TGTGCCTGGAGTGAGGGGAGGCATGGCTACACCTTC. This codes for CAWSEGRHGYTF. Full variable domain (outside the CDR3, taken from reference TRBV30 and TRBJ1-2): SQTIHQWPATLVQPVGSPLSLECTVEGTSNPNLYWYRQAAGRGLQLLFYSVGIGQISSEVPQNLSASRPQDRQFILSSKKLLLSDSGFYLCAWSEGRHGYTFGSGTRLTVV.

The chain links TRBV5-6 to TRBJ2-1, with 9 bases that match TRBD1. Germline-derived CDR1 and CDR2 are SGHDT and YYEEEE. The V segment lost 7 bases and the J segment 7 bases; nucleotides outside the gene matches: 6. The CDR3 contains 13 residues. CDR3: CASYRGRVNEQFF. CDR3 DNA: TGTGCCAGCTACAGGGGGCGCGTGAATGAGCAGTTCTTC.

The rearrangement joins TRBV5-4 to TRBJ1-1; D uncertain. Trimming took off 2 bases at V and 1 base at J, with 9 bases between the two ends. The length of the CDR3 is 14 residues. Germline V CDR1 and CDR2: SGHNT, YYREEE (reference sequence). DNA for the CDR3: TGTGCCAGCAGCTTAACACGGGAGAACACTGAAGCTTTCTTT. This codes for CASSLTRENTEAFF.

The chain is built from TRBV19 and TRBJ1-1; perhaps TRBD1 as D (6 bases). Trimming cost V 9 bases and J 5 bases, with 16 bases left between them. The CDR3 length is 13 residues. CDR1 and CDR2 from the germline V gene are LNHDA and SQIVND (reference sequence). In nucleotides, the CDR3 is TGTGCCAGCGAAACAGGGTGGGGGACTGAAGCTTTCTTT. Translating it yields CASETGWGTEAFF.

This chain uses TRBV2 with TRBJ2-1; 10 bases match TRBD2. The length of the CDR3 is 14 residues. Germline V gives CDR1 SNHLY, CDR2 FYNNEI. J lost 5 bases, V lost 8 bases, and 6 bases had no gene match. This CDR3 is CASHRTSGDNEQFF. The CDR3 DNA reads TGTGCCAGCCATCGGACTAGCGGAGACAATGAGCAGTTCTTC.

This clone was detected only once. The V gene is TRBV19, the J gene TRBJ2-2, with D possibly being TRBD1 (5 bases). Germline V lookup: CDR1 LNHDA, CDR2 SQIVND (reference sequence). CDR3 size: 18 residues. V dropped 3 bases and J dropped 5 bases, with 22 bases sitting between them. The CDR3 nucleotides are TGTGCCAGTAGTATCCCCCCGAAGACAGAGAGAGAAACCGGGGAGCTGTTTTTT. Translated, it gives CASSIPPKTERETGELFF.

This clone has a single count. The V call is TRBV11-2, the J call TRBJ1-4; tentatively, D is TRBD1 (6 bases). In germline, CDR1 is SGHAT, CDR2 FQNNGV. This CDR3 has 13 residues. Trimming stripped 4 bases from V and 8 bases from J, with 11 bases between. The CDR3 loop is CASSSRGREKLFF. CDR3 nucleotide sequence: TGTGCCAGCAGCTCCAGGGGTCGGGAAAAACTGTTTTTT.

This clone turned up a few times. V usage is TRBV4-2 and J usage is TRBJ2-1; D perhaps matches TRBD2 (6 bases). Germline values: CDR1 LGHNA, CDR2 YNFKEQ. This CDR3 region has 14 residues. The V end lost 4 bases, the J end lost 2 bases, and 9 bases lay between the germline ends. CDR3 sequence (DNA): TGTGCCAGCAGCCTCCGACTAGCCTACAATGAGCAGTTCTTC. This codes for CASSLRLAYNEQFF.

This chain links TRBV5-1 with TRBJ1-6; 9 bases are a match to TRBD1. There are 14 residues in the CDR3. Unmatched junction bases numbered 5, after V lost 6 bases and J lost 7 bases. From germline, CDR1 is SGHRS and CDR2 YFSETQ. CDR3 loop: CASTGTGKNSPLHF. The CDR3 coding sequence is TGCGCCAGCACCGGGACAGGGAAGAATTCACCCCTCCACTTT. The full variable domain, completed using reference TRBV5-1 and TRBJ1-6, is KAGVTQTPRYLIKTRGQQVTLSCSPISGHRSVSWYQQTPGQGLQFLFEYFSETQRNKGNFPGRFSGRQFSNSRSEMNVSTLELGDSALYLCASTGTGKNSPLHFGNGTRLTVT.

This clone was detected only a few times. The V gene is TRBV3-1 (or the pseudogene TRBV3-2), the J gene TRBJ1-1; the match to TRBD1 covers 8 bases. The CDR3 extends over 15 amino acids. The V gene's germline CDR1 is LGHDT and CDR2 YNNKEL (reference sequence). Unmatched junction bases numbered 6, after V lost 2 bases and J lost 4 bases. The CDR3: CASSQSDRGGTEAFF. The CDR3 DNA reads TGTGCCAGCAGCCAATCCGACAGGGGTGGCACTGAAGCTTTCTTT.

V usage is TRBV29-1 and J usage is TRBJ1-1; 8 bases match TRBD1. CDR1 SQVTM and CDR2 ANQGSEA come from the germline V gene. With 4 bases clipped from V and 2 bases from J, the junction kept 3 bases outside the gene matches. The CDR3 totals 13 residues. CDR3 amino acids: CSVGDRTNTEAFF. Here the CDR3 DNA reads TGCAGCGTTGGGGACAGGACTAACACTGAAGCTTTCTTT.

The sample holds one count of this clone. This chain connects TRBV3-1 (or the pseudogene TRBV3-2) to TRBJ2-5; D perhaps matches TRBD2 (6 bases). Germline lookup yields CDR1 LGHDT and CDR2 YNNKEL (reference sequence). CDR3 length equals 14 residues. The V gene lost 4 bases and the J gene lost 3 bases, with 12 bases spanning the gap. Here the CDR3 DNA reads TGTGCCAGCAGCCTTGTGGCTAGCGAAGAGACCCAGTACTTC. Amino acids: CASSLVASEETQYF.